This T cell receptor beta chain was observed in a study of early T cells in non-severe SARS-CoV-2 infection. Study-level background: Chains were not paired, and sequencing was done on bulk RNA from unsorted whole blood.

Study-wide results and limits: VDJdb-based annotation leaned toward anti-spike CD8 responses and missed private and CD4 specificities.

Individual cDNA molecules were tagged with unique molecular identifiers, the study reported. TCRdb reprocessed the 5' RACE reads via MiXCR and lists one record per CDR3 protein. The sample has around 82,000 distinct CDR3 sequences, approximately 12% seen once. The ends lost 7 bases at V and 3 bases at J; junction bases unmatched: 1. CDR1 and CDR2 (germline): LNHDA, SQIVND (reference sequence). The CDR3 totals 13 residues. This clonotype was recorded at least ten times. The antigen is not known. Sequenced: whole blood. The chain combines TRBV19 with TRBJ2-1; 9 positions agree with TRBD2. This clonotype was obtained from an adult who was a healthcare worker with PCR-confirmed SARS-CoV-2 infection or an uninfected control (not recorded which). CDR3 loop: CASNSGGYNEQFF. The CDR3 region has the DNA TGTGCCAGTAATAGCGGGGGCTACAATGAGCAGTTCTTC.